This entry lists 10 T cell receptor beta chains sequenced from one sample in a study of blood T cell repertoires in COVID-19 (dated by TCRdb to about 2020). Libraries were made using the immunoSEQ multiplex PCR assay. Held by TCRdb, this immuneACCESS table contains in-frame sequences only and omits some clones. Under half of the omission traces to an unresolved V gene where checked; the cause of the rest is unknown. This sample gives 80,000 or so clones in total; roughly 80% of them show up just once. Of the sample, 15% to 17% falls within the top ten clones. The sample was peripheral blood. Receptors originate from a woman aged 80 or over with acute or convalescent COVID-19.

The rearrangement joins TRBV19 to TRBJ1-2; D is ambiguous. This CDR3 is 17 amino acids long. Germline loops: CDR1 LNHDA, CDR2 SQIVND (reference sequence). With 2 bases removed from V and 3 bases from J, the gap between germline ends came to 19 bases. CDR3 residues: CASSISRRAERDYGYTF. The CDR3 DNA follows: TGTGCCAGTAGTATAAGTAGGCGGGCAGAACGGGACTATGGCTACACCTTC.

This chain connects TRBV27 to TRBJ2-7; D ambiguous. V was pared by 4 bases and J by 3 bases, with 16 bases between. CDR1 is MNHEY and CDR2 is SMNVEV in the germline V gene (reference sequence). CDR3 length equals 15 residues. The CDR3 loop reads CASSSPIYSGYEQYF. CDR3 nucleotides: TGTGCCAGCAGTTCACCCATTTACTCTGGCTACGAGCAGTACTTC.

The chain joins TRBV28 to TRBJ1-2; no clear D. CDR1 is MDHEN, CDR2 SYDVKM, per germline. Between the trimmed V and J ends, which lost 5 bases and 0 bases, there was a span of 10 bases. The CDR3 has 14 amino acids. This CDR3 is CASSSPGANYGYTF. The CDR3 nucleotides are TGTGCCAGCAGTAGTCCCGGGGCTAACTATGGCTACACCTTC.

V is TRBV5-1 and J is TRBJ2-2, with 8 bases lining up with TRBD2. The J segment lost 4 bases and the V segment lost 0 bases, leaving 2 bases of the junction unmatched. This CDR3 is 15 amino acids long. The germline CDR1 and CDR2 sequences are SGHRS and YFSETQ. The CDR3 DNA is TGCGCCAGCAGCTTGGACGGGGGGGTCACCGGGGAGCTGTTTTTT. This gives the protein CASSLDGGVTGELFF.

The chain employs TRBV6-5 and TRBJ2-7, with TRBD1 matching 7 bases. The ends lost 5 bases at V and 6 bases at J; junction bases unmatched: 10. The CDR3 is made up of 14 amino acids. Germline V CDR1 and CDR2: MNHEY, SVGAGI. The CDR3 DNA sequence: TGTGCCAGCAGTCCGTCCACAGGGGTCCGCGAGCAGTACTTC. Protein: CASSPSTGVREQYF.

V and J are TRBV4-1 and TRBJ2-1; D may be TRBD2 (5 bases). V dropped 3 bases and J dropped 4 bases, with 16 bases sitting between them. Germline lookup yields CDR1 MGHRA and CDR2 YSYEKL. The CDR3 consists of 16 residues. The CDR3 DNA is TGCGCCAGCAGCCACTTAGACCTACTAGTGTACAATGAGCAGTTCTTC. Its translation: CASSHLDLLVYNEQFF.

V and J are TRBV5-1 and TRBJ2-1, with D perhaps matching TRBD2 (7 bases). Per the germline V gene, CDR1 is SGHRS and CDR2 is YFSETQ. V lost 7 bases, J lost 5 bases, and 22 bases lay in between. The CDR3 consists of 16 residues. This CDR3 reads CASPGGAPVVDNEQFF. The CDR3, as DNA: TGCGCCAGCCCTGGGGGGGCCCCGGTGGTAGACAATGAGCAGTTCTTC.

The rearrangement joins TRBV28 to TRBJ2-7, with 8 bases that match TRBD1. The J segment lost 13 bases and the V segment lost 2 bases, leaving 16 bases of the junction unmatched. This CDR3 is 15 amino acids long. Germline V gene lookup returns CDR1 MDHEN and CDR2 SYDVKM. In DNA, the CDR3 is TGTGCCAGCAGTTTAAGGCAAATACTCCGGGACAGGCTTTACTTC. Translated: CASSLRQILRDRLYF.

V usage is TRBV7-9 and J usage is TRBJ2-5; 10 bases map to TRBD2. Trimming cost V 5 bases and J 1 base; bases outside gene matches: 10. From germline, CDR1 is SEHNR and CDR2 FQNEAQ (reference sequence). The CDR3 loop spans 17 amino acids. CDR3 nucleotides: TGTGCCAGCAGCGGGGGTAGCGGGGGGTTCGTCCAAGAGACCCAGTACTTC. Its protein is CASSGGSGGFVQETQYF. Together with reference TRBV7-9 and TRBJ2-5, the CDR3 gives the full variable domain: DTGVSQNPRHKITKRGQNVTFRCDPISEHNRLYWYRQTLGQGPEFLTYFQNEAQLEKSRLLSDRFSAERPKGSFSTLEIQRTEQGDSAMYLCASSGGSGGFVQETQYFGPGTRLLVL.

V and J are TRBV3-1 (or the pseudogene TRBV3-2) and TRBJ1-3; TRBD1 might be the D (5 bases). Deletions cut 4 bases from V and 0 bases from J, with 19 bases between. Germline CDR1 reads LGHDT; CDR2 reads YNNKEL (reference sequence). There are 18 residues in the CDR3. This CDR3 reads CASSPQVAGLSSGNTIYF. CDR3 bases: TGTGCCAGCAGCCCCCAGGTGGCGGGACTGAGCTCTGGAAACACCATATATTTT.